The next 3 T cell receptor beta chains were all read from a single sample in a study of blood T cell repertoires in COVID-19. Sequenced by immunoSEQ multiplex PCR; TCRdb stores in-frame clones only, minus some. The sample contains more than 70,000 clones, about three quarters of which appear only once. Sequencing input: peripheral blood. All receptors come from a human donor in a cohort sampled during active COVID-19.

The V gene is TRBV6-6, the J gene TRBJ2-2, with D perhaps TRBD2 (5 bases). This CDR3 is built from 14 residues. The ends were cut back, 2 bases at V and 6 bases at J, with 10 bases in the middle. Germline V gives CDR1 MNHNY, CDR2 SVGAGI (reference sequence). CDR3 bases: TGTGCCAGCAGTTACGGCGGGTTTTCCGGGGAGCTGTTTTTT. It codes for CASSYGGFSGELFF.

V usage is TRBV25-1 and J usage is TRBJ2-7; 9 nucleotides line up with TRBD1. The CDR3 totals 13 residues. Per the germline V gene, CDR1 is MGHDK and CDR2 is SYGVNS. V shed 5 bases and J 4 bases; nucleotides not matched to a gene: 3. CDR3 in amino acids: CASSRGQGYEQYF. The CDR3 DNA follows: TGTGCCAGCAGTAGGGGACAGGGTTACGAGCAGTACTTC.

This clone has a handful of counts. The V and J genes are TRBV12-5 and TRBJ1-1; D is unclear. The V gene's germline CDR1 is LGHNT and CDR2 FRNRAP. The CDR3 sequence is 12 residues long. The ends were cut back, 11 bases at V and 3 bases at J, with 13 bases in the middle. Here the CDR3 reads CACSWEDTEAFF. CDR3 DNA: TGTGCTTGTTCATGGGAGGACACTGAAGCTTTCTTT.